What follows are 32 T cell receptor beta chains derived from one specimen sequenced in a study of blood T cell repertoires in COVID-19. The assay was immunoSEQ multiplex PCR, and TCRdb's table has in-frame clones only and misses some. The sample yields several thousand clones, roughly 88% seen once. The sequencing input was peripheral blood. All receptors derive from a human donor with active COVID-19. The donor label of this sample is uncertain.

This rearrangement joins TRBV3-1 (or the pseudogene TRBV3-2) to TRBJ2-5; no reliable D call. Germline CDR1 is LGHDT and CDR2 is YNNKEL (reference sequence). Trimming pared 1 base from V and 8 bases from J, leaving 14 bases between. The CDR3 length is 14 residues. Here the CDR3 reads CASSQVRFRGTQYF. DNA for the CDR3: TGTGCCAGCAGCCAAGTCCGTTTCCGAGGTACCCAGTACTTC.

The V call is TRBV19, the J call TRBJ1-2; a possible D gene is TRBD1 (5 bases). The CDR3 spans 16 residues. Deletions cut 3 bases from V and 8 bases from J, with 22 bases between. Germline V gene lookup returns CDR1 LNHDA and CDR2 SQIVND (reference sequence). The CDR3 DNA reads TGTGCCAGTAGTATCGGCGGCAGGGTTATGTCACACGGCTACACCTTC. Translation gives CASSIGGRVMSHGYTF. Combining the CDR3 with reference TRBV19 and TRBJ1-2 gives the whole variable domain DGGITQSPKYLFRKEGQNVTLSCEQNLNHDAMYWYRQDPGQGLRLIYYSQIVNDFQKGDIAEGYSVSREKKESFPLTVTSAQKNPTAFYLCASSIGGRVMSHGYTFGSGTRLTVV.

CDR3 sequence reads: CASSEGSARSGGLKPQHF. DNA for the CDR3: TGTGCCAGCAGCGAGGGGTCCGCACGGAGCGGGGGCTTAAAGCCCCAGCATTTT. The chain uses TRBV2 and TRBJ1-5, with a weak D call TRBD1 (6 bases). V was pared by 6 bases and J by 8 bases, with 29 bases between. Germline lookup yields CDR1 SNHLY and CDR2 FYNNEI. The CDR3 spans 18 residues.

This rearrangement joins TRBV6-2 or TRBV6-3 to TRBJ2-3; 9 bases are a match to TRBD1. Germline V gene data show CDR1 as MNHEY and CDR2 as SVGEGT. The trim removed 3 bases at V and 3 bases at J, leaving 13 bases unmatched. The CDR3 is 18 amino acids. This chain's CDR3 is CASSYWSHKQGATDTQYF. The DNA of the CDR3 is TGTGCCAGCAGTTATTGGTCCCATAAACAGGGGGCTACAGATACGCAGTATTTT.

This clone is medium-sized by share. This chain connects TRBV7-8 to TRBJ2-2, with D possibly TRBD2 on 5 matching bases. V shed 5 bases and J shed 4 bases, with 14 bases lying between them. Germline CDR1 reads SGHVS; CDR2 reads FQNEAQ. The CDR3 loop spans 15 amino acids. Here the CDR3 reads CASSTRVQATGELFF. DNA for the CDR3: TGTGCCAGCAGCACTAGGGTCCAGGCCACCGGGGAGCTGTTTTTT. The whole variable domain, filled in from reference TRBV7-8 and TRBJ2-2, reads GAGVSQSPRYKVAKRGQDVALRCDPISGHVSLFWYQQALGQGPEFLTYFQNEAQLDKSGLPSDRFFAERPEGSVSTLKIQRTQQEDSAVYLCASSTRVQATGELFFGEGSRLTVL.

The rearrangement uses TRBV6-2 or TRBV6-3 and TRBJ2-1; 9 bases map to TRBD1. After removal of 3 bases from V and 6 bases from J, the junction contained 6 bases not matched to a gene. The germline gives CDR1 MNHEY, CDR2 SVGEGT. This CDR3 is 15 amino acids long. CDR3 sequence reads: CASSYLGQGFNEQFF. CDR3 nucleotide sequence: TGTGCCAGCAGTTATCTGGGACAGGGTTTCAATGAGCAGTTCTTC.

This clone appeared a single time. The V and J genes are TRBV29-1 and TRBJ2-3; D gene ambiguous. The V end was cut by 5 bases, the J end by 0 bases, with 12 bases between. The V gene's germline CDR1 is SQVTM and CDR2 ANQGSEA. The CDR3 consists of 14 residues. The CDR3 sequence: CSVRNPQSTDTQYF. The CDR3, as DNA: TGCAGCGTTCGAAACCCCCAGAGCACAGATACGCAGTATTTT.

Concerning this clone itself: Other DNA sequences in this specimen translate into the identical CDR3. The chain joins TRBV7-2 to TRBJ2-5; TRBD2 might be the D (6 bases). The CDR3 totals 15 residues. V was cut by 1 base and J by 4 bases, with 13 bases left in between. The germline CDR1 and CDR2 sequences are SGHTA and FQGNSA. The CDR3 region has the DNA TGTGCCAGCAGCTTAGTGGTGAGGGGAGGAGAGACCCAGTACTTC. It specifies CASSLVVRGGETQYF.

This clone was seen a handful of times. This chain joins TRBV4-1 and TRBJ2-1; D gene ambiguous. CDR1 and CDR2 from the germline V gene are MGHRA and YSYEKL. V lost 1 base to trimming and J lost 0 bases, with 7 bases between them. The CDR3 covers 15 residues. In DNA, the CDR3 is TGCGCCAGCAGCCAAGGGGCAGGCTCCTACAATGAGCAGTTCTTC. Amino acid sequence: CASSQGAGSYNEQFF.

This chain uses TRBV4-1 with TRBJ2-3; TRBD1 might be the D (6 bases). Trimming took 4 bases from V and 4 from J, leaving 15 bases between them. The CDR3 totals 15 residues. CDR1 and CDR2 from the germline V gene are MGHRA and YSYEKL. The CDR3 DNA reads TGCGCCAGCAGCCGTACTACAGCAGGGGCAGATACGCAGTATTTT. It is translated as CASSRTTAGADTQYF.

This clone appeared a few times. This chain connects TRBV28 to TRBJ1-6; 8 nucleotides line up with TRBD1. This CDR3 has 17 amino acids. J was trimmed by 10 bases and V by 5 bases; bases with no gene match: 16. CDR1 and CDR2 (germline): MDHEN, SYDVKM. CDR3 sequence reads: CASSTSGQGGWNSPLHF. As DNA, the CDR3 is TGTGCCAGCAGTACCTCCGGACAGGGAGGGTGGAACTCACCCCTCCACTTT.

CDR3 bases: TGTGCCAGCTCAGTGGGCCCAGATACGCAGTATTTT. Its translation is CASSVGPDTQYF. V is TRBV18 and J is TRBJ2-3; D unresolved. Per germline, CDR1 KGHSH and CDR2 LQKENI. The CDR3 sequence is 12 residues long. Deletions cut 5 bases from V and 4 bases from J, with 7 bases between.

This clone was detected only once. The chain links TRBV12-5 to TRBJ2-1; TRBD2 matches 15 bases. V was pared by 1 base and J by 8 bases, with 6 bases of the junction left unmatched. The germline V gene has CDR1 LGHNT and CDR2 FRNRAP. The CDR3 contains 17 residues. The CDR3 loop is CASGLAGLAGGPYEQFF. DNA of the CDR3: TGTGCTAGTGGTTTGGCCGGACTAGCGGGAGGGCCCTATGAGCAGTTCTTC.

The chain links TRBV28 to TRBJ1-5; 9 bases line up with TRBD1. Germline CDR1 MDHEN, CDR2 SYDVKM. There are 14 residues in the CDR3. V trimming: 7 bases; J trimming: 7 bases; junction bases outside the gene matches: 8. CDR3 protein: CASKPGQGPQPQHF. CDR3 in DNA: TGTGCCAGCAAACCGGGACAGGGTCCCCAGCCCCAGCATTTT.

This chain joins TRBV5-1 and TRBJ1-1; 10 nucleotides agree with TRBD1. The CDR3 consists of 16 residues. The germline CDR1 and CDR2 sequences are SGHRS and YFSETQ. Trimming at V came to 2 bases and at J to 5 bases, leaving 9 bases not matched to a gene. The CDR3: CASSLTTGTGVTEAFF. DNA of the CDR3: TGCGCCAGCAGCTTAACTACAGGGACAGGGGTAACTGAAGCTTTCTTT.

The chain is built from TRBV7-8 and TRBJ2-5; a weak D match, TRBD1 (6 bases). This CDR3 has 16 amino acids. The V end was cut by 0 bases, the J end by 1 base, with 12 bases between. Germline CDR1 SGHVS, CDR2 FQNEAQ. CDR3 region: CASSLAFSQGQETQYF. The CDR3 DNA reads as TGTGCCAGCAGCTTAGCGTTCTCACAGGGCCAAGAGACCCAGTACTTC. Drawing the rest from reference TRBV7-8 and TRBJ2-5, the complete variable domain is GAGVSQSPRYKVAKRGQDVALRCDPISGHVSLFWYQQALGQGPEFLTYFQNEAQLDKSGLPSDRFFAERPEGSVSTLKIQRTQQEDSAVYLCASSLAFSQGQETQYFGPGTRLLVL.

The V and J genes are TRBV24-1 and TRBJ1-5; D not resolved. Looked up from germline, CDR1 is KGHDR and CDR2 is SFDVKD. CDR3 size: 15 residues. Trimming removed 4 bases from V and 3 bases from J, with 12 bases in between. The CDR3 region has the DNA TGTGCCACCAGTGACTCAGGCCCGAACAATCAGCCCCAGCATTTT. This gives the protein CATSDSGPNNQPQHF.

J is TRBJ2-1 and V is TRBV6-5; 12 nucleotides agree with TRBD2. The germline gives CDR1 MNHEY, CDR2 SVGAGI. The CDR3 is made up of 15 amino acids. J gave up 7 bases and V 5 bases, and 6 bases lay outside the gene matches. CDR3 region: CASSPRLAGENEQFF. DNA for the CDR3: TGTGCCAGCAGTCCTAGACTAGCGGGGGAAAATGAGCAGTTCTTC.

The chain carries TRBV6-5 and TRBJ2-7, with D possibly matching TRBD1 (6 bases). V was trimmed by 5 bases and J by 1 base, leaving 12 bases between them. The length of the CDR3 is 14 residues. From germline, CDR1 is MNHEY and CDR2 SVGAGI. CDR3 sequence: CASSKNDRSYEQYF. In DNA form, the CDR3 reads TGTGCCAGCAGTAAGAACGACAGGTCCTACGAGCAGTACTTC.

The CDR3 DNA follows: TGTGCCAGCAGTCAGTACAATGAGCAGTTCTTC. Protein product: CASSQYNEQFF. The rearrangement uses TRBV27 and TRBJ2-1; the D is unclear. The CDR3 consists of 11 residues. Germline assignment: CDR1 MNHEY and CDR2 SMNVEV (reference sequence). Trimming cost V 5 bases and J 4 bases, with 3 bases left between them.

V and J are TRBV18 and TRBJ2-7; TRBD2 agrees at 12 bases. The CDR3 contains 14 residues. Trimming removed 6 bases from V and 3 bases from J; junction bases left unmatched: 3. Germline-derived CDR1 and CDR2 are KGHSH and LQKENI. CDR3 DNA: TGTGCCAGCTCGCCGACTAGCGGGGGCTACGAGCAGTACTTC. This encodes CASSPTSGGYEQYF.

The gene calls are TRBV6-6 and TRBJ2-5; 7 nucleotides line up with TRBD1. V shed 2 bases and J 5 bases; nucleotides not matched to a gene: 5. The germline gives CDR1 MNHNY, CDR2 SVGAGI (reference sequence). This CDR3 has 14 amino acids. The CDR3 sequence is CASSYATGSETQYF. The CDR3 region has the DNA TGTGCCAGCAGTTACGCGACAGGGTCTGAGACCCAGTACTTC.

This clone was counted a single time. This chain connects TRBV6-5 to TRBJ1-3; a possible D gene is TRBD1 (6 bases). V was trimmed by 7 bases and J by 3 bases, leaving 16 bases between them. Germline CDR1 and CDR2: MNHEY and SVGAGI. There are 15 residues in the CDR3. Here the CDR3 DNA reads TGTGCCAGCATCAAAAACAGGGTTGGTGGAAACACCATATATTTT. Translating gives CASIKNRVGGNTIYF.

This chain's CDR3 is CASSRDIGNNSPLHF. CDR3 DNA sequence: TGTGCCAGCAGCCGGGACATCGGAAATAATTCACCCCTCCACTTT. The chain joins TRBV14 to TRBJ1-6, with a tentative D call TRBD1 (6 bases). The CDR3 loop spans 15 amino acids. Between the trimmed V and J ends, which lost 4 bases and 5 bases, there was a span of 12 bases. Per germline, CDR1 SGHDN and CDR2 FVKESK.

The chain is built from TRBV27 and TRBJ2-3; 9 nucleotides agree with TRBD2. This CDR3 comprises 13 residues. Germline lookup yields CDR1 MNHEY and CDR2 SMNVEV (reference sequence). With 5 bases clipped from V and 14 bases from J, the junction kept 11 bases outside the gene matches. The CDR3 sequence: CASSIRLSGSPYF. In DNA, the CDR3 is TGTGCCAGCAGTATACGCCTTAGCGGGAGTCCGTATTTT.

The J gene is TRBJ2-1, the V gene TRBV5-1; TRBD2 matches 13 bases. The CDR3 sequence is 15 residues long. Trimming cost V 3 bases and J 9 bases; bases outside gene matches: 6. Germline values: CDR1 SGHRS, CDR2 YFSETQ. For the CDR3, the DNA is TGCGCCAGCAGCTACGGACTAGCGGGGGCCGGTGAGCAGTTCTTC. Amino acid sequence: CASSYGLAGAGEQFF. The full variable domain, with the rest looked up from reference TRBV5-1 and TRBJ2-1, is KAGVTQTPRYLIKTRGQQVTLSCSPISGHRSVSWYQQTPGQGLQFLFEYFSETQRNKGNFPGRFSGRQFSNSRSEMNVSTLELGDSALYLCASSYGLAGAGEQFFGPGTRLTVL.

The J gene is TRBJ2-1, the V gene TRBV7-8, with TRBD2 matching over 7 bases. CDR1 and CDR2 from the germline V gene are SGHVS and FQNEAQ. V trimming: 1 base; J trimming: 9 bases; junction bases outside the gene matches: 9. The CDR3 is made up of 15 amino acids. In nucleotides, the CDR3 is TGTGCCAGCAGCTTAGGGGGGAGGGCCGGTAGTGAGCAGTTCTTC. This gives the protein CASSLGGRAGSEQFF.

The V gene is TRBV29-1, the J gene TRBJ1-5, with a possible D match to TRBD1 (6 bases). The CDR3 is made up of 15 amino acids. Trimming removed 4 bases from V and 4 bases from J, with 17 bases in between. Germline V gene sequence: CDR1 SQVTM, CDR2 ANQGSEA. CDR3 coding DNA: TGCAGCGTTGCATCAGAGACAGGAATAAATCAGCCCCAGCATTTT. The encoded protein is CSVASETGINQPQHF.

The CDR3 region is CASRTRQGAYEQYF. CDR3 nucleotide sequence: TGTGCCAGCAGAACTAGACAGGGGGCCTACGAGCAGTACTTC. The chain couples TRBV6-5 to TRBJ2-7; 9 bases fit TRBD1. The CDR3 extends over 14 amino acids. From germline, CDR1 is MNHEY and CDR2 SVGAGI. Trimming cost V 6 bases and J 2 bases; bases outside gene matches: 5.

The chain employs TRBV12-3 or TRBV12-4 and TRBJ2-4; D is unresolved. The CDR3 contains 12 residues. Trimming removed 8 bases from V and 9 bases from J, with 14 bases in between. CDR3 residues: CASRNSGAIQYF. CDR3 DNA: TGTGCCAGCCGAAACTCGGGTGCCATTCAGTACTTC.

The chain carries TRBV3-1 (or the pseudogene TRBV3-2) and TRBJ2-7; D gene unclear. From germline, CDR1 is LGHDT and CDR2 YNNKEL (reference sequence). V gave up 4 bases and J gave up 2 bases, with 3 bases separating them. The CDR3 runs 11 residues. For the CDR3, the DNA is TGTGCCAGCAGCCGCGCCTACGAGCAGTACTTC. It yields the protein CASSRAYEQYF.

This chain links TRBV2 with TRBJ2-7; TRBD2 matches at 9 bases. Per the germline V gene, CDR1 is SNHLY and CDR2 is FYNNEI. V was pared by 7 bases and J by 4 bases, with 8 bases of the junction left unmatched. The CDR3 has 14 residues. CDR3 sequence reads: CASKPSGGLYEQYF. The CDR3 bases are TGTGCCAGCAAGCCCAGCGGGGGGCTTTACGAGCAGTACTTC.